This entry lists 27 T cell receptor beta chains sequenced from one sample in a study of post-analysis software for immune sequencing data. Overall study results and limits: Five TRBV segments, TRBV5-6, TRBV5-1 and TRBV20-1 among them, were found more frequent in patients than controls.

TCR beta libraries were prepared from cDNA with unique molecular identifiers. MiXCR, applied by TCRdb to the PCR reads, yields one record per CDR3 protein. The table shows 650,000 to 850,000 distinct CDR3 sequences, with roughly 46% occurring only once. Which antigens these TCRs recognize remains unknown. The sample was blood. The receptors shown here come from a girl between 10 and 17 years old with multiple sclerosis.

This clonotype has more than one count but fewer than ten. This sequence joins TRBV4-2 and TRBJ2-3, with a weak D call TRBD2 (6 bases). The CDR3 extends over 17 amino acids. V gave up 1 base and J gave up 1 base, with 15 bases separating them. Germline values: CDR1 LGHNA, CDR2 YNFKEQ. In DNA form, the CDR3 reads TGTGCCAGCAGCCAAGTTAGTGGGGAGCGGGGCACAGATACGCAGTATTTT. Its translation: CASSQVSGERGTDTQYF.

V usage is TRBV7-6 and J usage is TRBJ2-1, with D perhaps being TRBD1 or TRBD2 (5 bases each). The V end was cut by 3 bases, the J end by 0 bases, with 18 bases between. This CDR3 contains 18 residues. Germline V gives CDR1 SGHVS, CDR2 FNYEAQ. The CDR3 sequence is CASSFIVEGKSSYNEQFF. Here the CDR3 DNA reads TGTGCCAGCAGCTTTATCGTTGAGGGGAAGAGCTCCTACAATGAGCAGTTCTTC.

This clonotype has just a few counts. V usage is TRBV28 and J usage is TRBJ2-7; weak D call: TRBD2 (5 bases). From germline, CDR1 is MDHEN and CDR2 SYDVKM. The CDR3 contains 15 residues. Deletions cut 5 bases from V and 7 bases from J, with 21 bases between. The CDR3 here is CASSPPGLARGEQYF. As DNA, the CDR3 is TGTGCCAGCAGTCCCCCTGGGCTCGCTCGAGGGGAGCAGTACTTC.

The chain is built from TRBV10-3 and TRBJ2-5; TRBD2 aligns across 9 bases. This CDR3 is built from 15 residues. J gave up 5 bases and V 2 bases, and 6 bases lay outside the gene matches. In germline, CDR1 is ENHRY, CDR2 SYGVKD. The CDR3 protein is CAISENSGREETQYF. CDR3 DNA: TGTGCCATCAGTGAGAATAGCGGGAGAGAGGAGACCCAGTACTTC.

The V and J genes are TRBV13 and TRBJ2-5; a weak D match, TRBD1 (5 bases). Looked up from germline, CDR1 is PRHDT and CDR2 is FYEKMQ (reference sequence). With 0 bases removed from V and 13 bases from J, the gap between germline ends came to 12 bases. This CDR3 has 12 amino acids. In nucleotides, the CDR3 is TGTGCCAGCAGCTTAGGCCCCCAGGGAACGTACTTC. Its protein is CASSLGPQGTYF.

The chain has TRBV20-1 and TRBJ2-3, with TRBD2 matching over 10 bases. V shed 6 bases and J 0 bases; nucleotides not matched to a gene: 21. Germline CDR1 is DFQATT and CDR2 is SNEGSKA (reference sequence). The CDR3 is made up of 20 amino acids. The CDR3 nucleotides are TGCAGTGCCCGGCGGGCCGGGACTAGCGCCACTACCCCTAGCACAGATACGCAGTATTTT. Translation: CSARRAGTSATTPSTDTQYF.

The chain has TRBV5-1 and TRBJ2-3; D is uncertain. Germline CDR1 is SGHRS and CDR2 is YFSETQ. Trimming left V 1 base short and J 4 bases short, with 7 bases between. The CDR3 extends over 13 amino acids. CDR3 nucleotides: TGCGCCAGCAGCTTGCCCCTCCCAGATACGCAGTATTTT. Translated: CASSLPLPDTQYF. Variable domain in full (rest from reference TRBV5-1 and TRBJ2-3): KAGVTQTPRYLIKTRGQQVTLSCSPISGHRSVSWYQQTPGQGLQFLFEYFSETQRNKGNFPGRFSGRQFSNSRSEMNVSTLELGDSALYLCASSLPLPDTQYFGPGTRLTVL.

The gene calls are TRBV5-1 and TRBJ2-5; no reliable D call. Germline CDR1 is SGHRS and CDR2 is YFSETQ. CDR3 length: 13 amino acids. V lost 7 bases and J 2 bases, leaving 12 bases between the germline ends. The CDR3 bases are TGCGCCAGCTTCAAAACTCCTCAAGAGACCCAGTACTTC. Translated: CASFKTPQETQYF.

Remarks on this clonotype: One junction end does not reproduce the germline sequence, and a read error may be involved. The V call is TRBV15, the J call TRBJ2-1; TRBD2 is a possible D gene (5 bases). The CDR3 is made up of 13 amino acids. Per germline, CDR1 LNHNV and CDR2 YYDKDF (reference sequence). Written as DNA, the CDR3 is TGTGCCACCAGCAGAGATCCCGGGGATGAACAGTTCTTC. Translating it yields CATSRDPGDEQFF.

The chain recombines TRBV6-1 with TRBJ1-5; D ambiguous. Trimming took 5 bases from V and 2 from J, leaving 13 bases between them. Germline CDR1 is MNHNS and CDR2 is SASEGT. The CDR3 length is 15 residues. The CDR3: CASSKTGIGNQPQHF. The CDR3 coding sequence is TGTGCCAGCAGTAAAACGGGCATTGGCAATCAGCCCCAGCATTTT.

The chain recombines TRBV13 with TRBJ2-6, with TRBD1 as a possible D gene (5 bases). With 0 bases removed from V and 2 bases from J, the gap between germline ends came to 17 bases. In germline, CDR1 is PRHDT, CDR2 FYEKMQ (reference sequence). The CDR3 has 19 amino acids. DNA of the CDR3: TGTGCCAGCAGCTTAGGACGACAGATCATCCAGCCTGGGGCCAACGTCCTGACTTTC. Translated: CASSLGRQIIQPGANVLTF.

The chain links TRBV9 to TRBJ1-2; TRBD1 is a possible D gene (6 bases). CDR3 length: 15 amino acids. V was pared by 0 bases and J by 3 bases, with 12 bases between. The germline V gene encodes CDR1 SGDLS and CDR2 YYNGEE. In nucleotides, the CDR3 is TGTGCCAGCAGCGTAGGACAGGACGGGGACTATGGCTACACCTTC. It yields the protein CASSVGQDGDYGYTF. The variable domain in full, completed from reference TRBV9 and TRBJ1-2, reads DSGVTQTPKHLITATGQRVTLRCSPRSGDLSVYWYQQSLDQGLQFLIQYYNGEERAKGNILERFSAQQFPDLHSELNLSSLELGDSALYFCASSVGQDGDYGYTFGSGTRLTVV.

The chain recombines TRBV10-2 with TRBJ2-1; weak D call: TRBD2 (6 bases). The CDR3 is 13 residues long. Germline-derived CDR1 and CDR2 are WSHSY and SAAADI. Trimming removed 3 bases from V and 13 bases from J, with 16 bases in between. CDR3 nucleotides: TGCGCCAGCAGTGACCAGCCGGGAGAGACCCAGTTCTTC. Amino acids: CASSDQPGETQFF.

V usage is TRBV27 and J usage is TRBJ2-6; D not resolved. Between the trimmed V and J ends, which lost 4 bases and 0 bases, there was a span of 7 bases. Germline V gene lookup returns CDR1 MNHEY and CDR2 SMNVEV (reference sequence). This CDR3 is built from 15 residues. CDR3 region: CASSSLSSGANVLTF. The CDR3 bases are TGTGCCAGCAGTTCATTAAGCTCTGGGGCCAACGTCCTGACTTTC.

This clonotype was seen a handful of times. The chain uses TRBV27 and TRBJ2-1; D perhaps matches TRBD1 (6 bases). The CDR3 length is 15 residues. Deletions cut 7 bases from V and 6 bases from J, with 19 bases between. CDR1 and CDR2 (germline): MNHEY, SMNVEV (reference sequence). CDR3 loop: CASTRHPLQGNEQFF. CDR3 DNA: TGTGCCAGCACTCGCCACCCCTTACAGGGCAATGAGCAGTTCTTC.

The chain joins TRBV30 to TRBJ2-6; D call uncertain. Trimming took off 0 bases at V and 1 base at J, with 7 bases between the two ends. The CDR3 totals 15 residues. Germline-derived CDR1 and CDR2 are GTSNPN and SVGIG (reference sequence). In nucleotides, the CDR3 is TGTGCCTGGAGTGTAGTCGAGTCTGGGGCCAACGTCCTGACTTTC. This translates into CAWSVVESGANVLTF.

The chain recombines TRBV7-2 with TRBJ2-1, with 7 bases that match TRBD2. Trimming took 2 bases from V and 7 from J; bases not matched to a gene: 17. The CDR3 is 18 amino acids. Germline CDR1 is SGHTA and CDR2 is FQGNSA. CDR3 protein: CASSLYGSRAGAQNEQFF. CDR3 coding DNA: TGTGCCAGCAGCTTATATGGGTCCCGGGCGGGAGCACAAAATGAGCAGTTCTTC.

CDR3 loop: CASSPLRGPITGELFF. The CDR3, as DNA: TGTGCCAGCAGCCCGCTCAGGGGGCCGATCACCGGGGAGCTGTTTTTT. V is TRBV7-9 and J is TRBJ2-2; 8 positions match TRBD1. The CDR3 runs 16 residues. Looked up from germline, CDR1 is SEHNR and CDR2 is FQNEAQ (reference sequence). Unmatched junction bases numbered 9, after V lost 5 bases and J lost 4 bases.

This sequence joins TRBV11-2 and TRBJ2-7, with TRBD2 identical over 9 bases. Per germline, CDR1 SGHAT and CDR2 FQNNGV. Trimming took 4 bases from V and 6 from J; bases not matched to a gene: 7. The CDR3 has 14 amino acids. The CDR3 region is CASSSSGIYSEQYF. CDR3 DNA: TGTGCCAGCAGCTCTAGCGGGATCTATTCCGAGCAGTACTTC.

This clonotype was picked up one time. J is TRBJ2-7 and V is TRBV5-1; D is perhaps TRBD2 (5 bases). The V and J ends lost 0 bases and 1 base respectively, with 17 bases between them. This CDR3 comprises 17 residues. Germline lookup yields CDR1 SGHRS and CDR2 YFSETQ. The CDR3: CASSLEALAPESYEQYF. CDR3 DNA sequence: TGCGCCAGCAGCTTGGAAGCGCTAGCACCTGAGTCCTACGAGCAGTACTTC.

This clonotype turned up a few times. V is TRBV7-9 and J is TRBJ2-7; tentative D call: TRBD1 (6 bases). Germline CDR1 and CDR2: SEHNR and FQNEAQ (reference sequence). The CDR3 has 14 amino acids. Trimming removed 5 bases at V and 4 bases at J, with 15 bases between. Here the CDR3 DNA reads TGTGCCAGCAGCAGTAAACAGGGATCGTACGAGCAGTACTTC. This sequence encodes CASSSKQGSYEQYF.

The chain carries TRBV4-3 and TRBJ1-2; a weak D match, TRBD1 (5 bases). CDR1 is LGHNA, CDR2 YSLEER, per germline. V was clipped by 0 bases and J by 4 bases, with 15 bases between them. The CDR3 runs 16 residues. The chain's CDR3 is CASSQDVGQGGYGYTF. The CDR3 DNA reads TGCGCCAGCAGCCAAGACGTAGGGCAGGGAGGCTATGGCTACACCTTC.

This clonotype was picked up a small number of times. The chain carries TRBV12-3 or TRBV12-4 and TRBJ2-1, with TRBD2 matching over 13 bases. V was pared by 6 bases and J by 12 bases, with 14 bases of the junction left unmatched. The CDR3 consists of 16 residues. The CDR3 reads CASRTPGLAGTPGQFF. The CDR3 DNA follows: TGTGCCAGCAGGACCCCGGGACTAGCGGGAACGCCTGGGCAGTTCTTC.

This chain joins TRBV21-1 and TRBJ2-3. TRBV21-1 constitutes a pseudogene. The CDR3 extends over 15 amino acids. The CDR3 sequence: CASSKGCSMTDTQYF. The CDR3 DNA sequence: TGTGCCAGCAGCAAAGGTTGCAGCATGACAGATACGCAGTATTTT.

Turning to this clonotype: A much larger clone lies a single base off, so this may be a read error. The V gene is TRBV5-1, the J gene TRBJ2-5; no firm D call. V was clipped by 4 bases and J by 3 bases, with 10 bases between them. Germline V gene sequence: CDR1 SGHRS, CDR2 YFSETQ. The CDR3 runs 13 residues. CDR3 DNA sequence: TGCGCCAGCAGCCGGCAGGATGAAGAGACCCAGTACTTC. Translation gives CASSRQDEETQYF.

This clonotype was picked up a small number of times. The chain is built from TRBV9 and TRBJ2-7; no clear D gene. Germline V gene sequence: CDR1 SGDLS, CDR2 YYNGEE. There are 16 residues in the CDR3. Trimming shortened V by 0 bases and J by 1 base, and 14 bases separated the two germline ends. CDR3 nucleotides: TGTGCCAGCAGCGTAGGACCATCGCCGGTATCCTACGAGCAGTACTTC. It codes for CASSVGPSPVSYEQYF.

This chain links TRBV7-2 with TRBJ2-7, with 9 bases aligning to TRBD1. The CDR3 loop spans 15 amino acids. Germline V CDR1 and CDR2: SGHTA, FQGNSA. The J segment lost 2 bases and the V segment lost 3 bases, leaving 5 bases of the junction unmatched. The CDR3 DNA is TGTGCCAGCAGCTTTCCGGGACAGGGACCCTACGAGCAGTACTTC. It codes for CASSFPGQGPYEQYF.